This TCR beta chain was sequenced for a study of T cell responses to AZD1222 COVID-19 vaccine. Findings and caveats of the study: There were repertoire samples only from the period after the peak T cell response. Possibly, clonal diversity was underestimated; donors were largely white British and included more females. Within unmutated variant regions lay the reported targets of nearly half of spike-specific TCRs.

With respect to this clone: Antigen specificity is unknown.

Sequenced by immunoSEQ multiplex PCR; TCRdb stores in-frame clones only, minus some. The sample includes over 75,000 clones, 85% to 90% seen only once; the top ten take about 2.5%. The CDR3 loop spans 12 amino acids. Trimming pared 3 bases from V and 6 bases from J, leaving 8 bases between. Germline assignment: CDR1 SEHNR and CDR2 FQNEAQ (reference sequence). This sequence was found in an adult who received the AZD1222 COVID-19 vaccine. The rearrangement links TRBV7-9 to TRBJ1-1; perhaps TRBD1 as D (5 bases). The material was peripheral blood, obtained 28 days after the second AZD1222 dose. The CDR3 loop reads CASSLVGAEAFF. The CDR3 nucleotides read TGTGCCAGCAGCTTGGTGGGGGCTGAAGCTTTCTTT.